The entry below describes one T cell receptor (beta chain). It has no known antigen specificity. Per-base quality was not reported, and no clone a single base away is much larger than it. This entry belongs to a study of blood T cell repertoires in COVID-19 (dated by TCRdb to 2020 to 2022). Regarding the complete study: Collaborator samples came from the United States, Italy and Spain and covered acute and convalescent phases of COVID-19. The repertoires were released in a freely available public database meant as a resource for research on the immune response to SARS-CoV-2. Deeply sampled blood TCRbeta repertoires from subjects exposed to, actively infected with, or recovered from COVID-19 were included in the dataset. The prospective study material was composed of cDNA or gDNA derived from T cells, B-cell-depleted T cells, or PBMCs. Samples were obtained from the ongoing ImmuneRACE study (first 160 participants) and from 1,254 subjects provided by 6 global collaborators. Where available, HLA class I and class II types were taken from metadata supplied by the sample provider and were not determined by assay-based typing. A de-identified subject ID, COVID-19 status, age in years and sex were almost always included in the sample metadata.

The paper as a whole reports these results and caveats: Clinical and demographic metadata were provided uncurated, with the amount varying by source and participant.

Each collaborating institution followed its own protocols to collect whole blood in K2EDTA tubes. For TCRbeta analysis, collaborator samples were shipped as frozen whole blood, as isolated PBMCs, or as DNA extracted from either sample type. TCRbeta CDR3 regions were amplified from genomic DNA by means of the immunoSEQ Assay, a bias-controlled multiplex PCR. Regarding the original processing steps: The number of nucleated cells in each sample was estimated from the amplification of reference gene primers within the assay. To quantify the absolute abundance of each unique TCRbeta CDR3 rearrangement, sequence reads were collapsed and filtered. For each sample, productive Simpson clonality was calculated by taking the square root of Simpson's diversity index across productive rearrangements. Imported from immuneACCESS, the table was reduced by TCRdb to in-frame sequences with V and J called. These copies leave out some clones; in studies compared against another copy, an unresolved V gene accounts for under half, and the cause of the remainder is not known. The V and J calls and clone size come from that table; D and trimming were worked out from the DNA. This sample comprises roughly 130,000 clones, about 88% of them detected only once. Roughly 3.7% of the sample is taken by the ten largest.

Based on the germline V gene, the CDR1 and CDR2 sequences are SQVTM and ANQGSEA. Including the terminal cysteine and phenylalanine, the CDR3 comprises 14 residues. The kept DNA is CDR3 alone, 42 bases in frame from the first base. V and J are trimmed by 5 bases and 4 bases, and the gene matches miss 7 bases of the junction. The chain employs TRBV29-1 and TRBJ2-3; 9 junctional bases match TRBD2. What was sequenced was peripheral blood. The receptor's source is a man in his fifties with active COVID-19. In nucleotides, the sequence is TGCAGCGTTAAGAGACTAGCGGAGGCAGATACGCAGTATTTT. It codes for CSVKRLAEADTQYF.